The source of this T cell receptor (beta chain) is a study of T-cell memory formation after mild COVID-19. Across the whole study: Largely donor-specific sequence clusters came from a couple of donors.

Germline CDR1 and CDR2: MGHRA and YSYEKL. This CDR3 comprises 19 residues. V lost 0 bases and J lost 0; bases outside the gene matches: 12. This clonotype turned up a few times. Its antigen is currently unknown. TCRdb re-analysed the 5' RACE reads in MiXCR, keeping a single row per CDR3 protein. Of roughly 110,000 distinct CDR3 sequences listed, roughly an eighth were seen once; the top ten hold under 30%. General study points: Pre-infection memory already had some responding clones, implying cross-reactive memory joined. Mainly in CM and EM were contracting CD4+ clones; CD8+ were in EMRA.

The sample was PBMCs or a T cell subset sorted from them (not recorded which). This sequence originates from an adult woman who had mild COVID-19 (a few samples of this study predate the infection). Cell type and time point are not known. V usage is TRBV4-1 and J usage is TRBJ2-7, with 9 bases matching TRBD2. The CDR3, as DNA: TGCGCCAGCAGCCAAGATGGGCCTGGGACTAGCTGGCGCTCCTACGAGCAGTACTTC. This translates into CASSQDGPGTSWRSYEQYF.